These T cell receptor beta chains were read from a single sample in a study of T cell responses to AZD1222 COVID-19 vaccine. Sequencing was performed with immunoSEQ multiplex PCR; in TCRdb, only in-frame clones are kept and a portion is missing. The table records 130,000 or so clones, approximately 94% of them present only once. The specimen comprised peripheral blood, sampled on day 0 of AZD1222 vaccination. These receptors were obtained from an adult in good health. Both conserved end residues are part of each CDR3. Each record gives: clone size, D gene, V gene, J gene, CDR3 protein, CDR3 DNA. D genes are given only for firm matches. Expanded clones get a size class; other rows say once, few or many, or leave the size out.

>few|TRBD2|TRBV11-2|TRBJ2-7
CASSPRLAGGLRGEQYF
TGTGCCAGCAGCCCCAGACTAGCGGGAGGGCTACGGGGCGAGCAGTACTTC
>.|.|TRBV18|TRBJ1-5
CASSPRSGAPPQHF
TGTGCCAGCTCACCCCGATCGGGGGCCCCACCCCAGCATTTT
>.|.|TRBV29-1|TRBJ2-1
CSVLDWYEQFF
TGCAGCGTTCTGGACTGGTATGAGCAGTTCTTC
>.|.|TRBV7-2|TRBJ2-3
CASSLSFASTDTQYF
TGTGCCAGCAGCTTAAGCTTCGCTAGCACAGATACGCAGTATTTT
>.|TRBD2|TRBV7-8|TRBJ2-5
CASSKGPWERETRETQYF
TGTGCCAGCAGCAAAGGACCATGGGAGCGGGAGACTCGGGAGACCCAGTACTTC
>once|TRBD1|TRBV7-2|TRBJ2-1
CASSPSPGGSSYNEQFF
TGTGCCAGCAGCCCTAGCCCAGGGGGCAGCTCCTACAATGAGCAGTTCTTC
>.|TRBD1|TRBV28|TRBJ1-1
CASSLQGARGTEAFF
TGTGCCAGCAGTCTACAGGGGGCTAGAGGCACTGAAGCTTTCTTT
>.|TRBD2|TRBV5-1|TRBJ2-1
CASSHGGQREGRGNEQFF
TGCGCCAGCAGCCACGGGGGCCAGCGGGAGGGCCGGGGCAATGAGCAGTTCTTC
>.|.|TRBV21-1|TRBJ1-1
CASSPHGGGAHTEAFF
TGTGCCAGCAGCCCACATGGGGGGGGCGCCCACACTGAAGCTTTCTTT
>few|.|TRBV11-3|TRBJ2-1
CASSLDGSGGSNEQFF
TGTGCCAGCAGCTTAGATGGCAGCGGAGGATCCAATGAGCAGTTCTTC
>.|TRBD2|TRBV2|TRBJ2-5
CARAGGGETQYF
TGTGCCAGAGCGGGAGGTGGAGAGACCCAGTACTTC
>once|.|TRBV7-9|TRBJ1-2
CASSQPGAGRYGYTF
TGTGCCAGCAGTCAACCCGGGGCAGGACGGTATGGCTACACCTTC
>.|TRBD1|TRBV11-2|TRBJ2-3
CASSPGTGGEGTDTQYF
TGTGCCAGCAGCCCTGGGACAGGGGGCGAGGGCACAGATACGCAGTATTTT
>.|.|TRBV13|TRBJ2-1
CASKTGTGTGEQFF
TGTGCCAGCAAAACCGGGACTGGGACTGGGGAGCAGTTCTTC
>once|TRBD1|TRBV9|TRBJ2-1
CASSERTGDYNEQFF
TGTGCCAGCAGCGAACGGACAGGAGACTACAATGAGCAGTTCTTC
>.|.|TRBV9|TRBJ1-3
CASSVMSGAGNTIYF
TGTGCCAGCAGCGTAATGTCAGGGGCTGGAAACACCATATATTTT
>.|TRBD1|TRBV6-5|TRBJ1-2
CASRGPGTANYGYTF
TGTGCCAGCAGAGGTCCGGGGACAGCTAACTATGGCTACACCTTC
>.|.|TRBV2|TRBJ1-3
CASSVRQTSGNTIYF
TGTGCCAGCAGTGTACGACAGACCTCTGGAAACACCATATATTTT
>.|TRBD2|TRBV5-1|TRBJ2-3
CATKRESTDTQYF
TGCGCCACGAAGCGGGAGAGCACAGATACGCAGTATTTT
>.|TRBD2|TRBV15|TRBJ2-3
CATSRGSGNSDTQYF
TGTGCCACCAGCAGAGGAAGCGGGAACTCAGATACGCAGTATTTT
>.|TRBD2|TRBV9|TRBJ2-1
CASNRLAGRYNEQFF
TGTGCCAGCAACCGACTAGCGGGTAGATACAATGAGCAGTTCTTC
>.|.|TRBV20-1|TRBJ1-1
CSASRQGRTEAFF
TGCAGTGCTAGTCGGCAGGGGAGGACTGAAGCTTTCTTT
>.|.|TRBV6-1|TRBJ2-3
CASSESGVALRTDTQYF
TGTGCCAGCAGCGAATCCGGCGTAGCGTTACGGACAGATACGCAGTATTTT
>.|TRBD1|TRBV2|TRBJ2-4
CASSQTGVRDLSKNIQYF
TGTGCCAGCAGCCAGACAGGGGTAAGGGATCTCTCCAAAAACATTCAGTACTTC
>.|TRBD1|TRBV28|TRBJ1-2
CASSLPEGGQPYGYTF
TGTGCCAGCAGTTTACCGGAGGGGGGACAGCCCTATGGCTACACCTTC
>.|.|TRBV7-7|TRBJ1-6
CASSDNLDGSNSPLHF
TGTGCCAGCAGCGATAATTTGGACGGGAGCAATTCACCCCTCCACTTT
>.|.|TRBV5-8|TRBJ1-5
CASSRTAYNQPQHF
TGTGCCAGCAGCCGGACAGCCTACAATCAGCCCCAGCATTTT
>.|.|TRBV6-6|TRBJ2-6
CASSPSGAYSGANVLTF
TGTGCCAGCAGTCCGTCGGGGGCCTATTCTGGGGCCAACGTCCTGACTTTC
>.|.|TRBV27|TRBJ2-3
CASRGFPSTDTQYF
TGTGCCAGCCGCGGTTTTCCTAGCACAGATACGCAGTATTTT
>.|TRBD1|TRBV2|TRBJ2-7
CASSVQGAPYEQYF
TGTGCCAGCAGTGTACAGGGGGCTCCCTACGAGCAGTACTTC
>.|TRBD1|TRBV3-1/TRBV3-2|TRBJ1-3
CASSQGTGVSGNTIYF
TGTGCCAGCAGCCAAGGGACAGGGGTGTCGGGAAACACCATATATTTT
>.|.|TRBV9|TRBJ1-2
CASSAQPSFYGYTF
TGTGCCAGCAGCGCACAACCCTCCTTCTATGGCTACACCTTC
>.|.|TRBV5-8|TRBJ2-7
CASSGSDWSEQYF
TGTGCCAGCAGCGGTTCGGACTGGAGTGAGCAGTACTTC
>.|TRBD1|TRBV7-9|TRBJ2-2
CAIGTGNLGELFF
TGTGCCATCGGGACAGGGAACCTCGGGGAGCTGTTTTTT
>.|.|TRBV7-2|TRBJ1-2
CASSRERQYYGYTF
TGTGCCAGCAGTCGAGAGAGACAGTACTATGGCTACACCTTC
>.|.|TRBV21-1|TRBJ1-3
CASATGREAGNTIYF
TGTGCCAGCGCTACGGGGAGGGAAGCTGGAAACACCATATATTTT
>once|.|TRBV2|TRBJ2-7
CASCRDTGGCEQYF
TGTGCCAGCTGCCGGGACACCGGAGGGTGCGAGCAGTACTTC
>.|TRBD1|TRBV3-1/TRBV3-2|TRBJ1-2
CASSQSYRQGADGYTF
TGTGCCAGCAGCCAATCCTATAGACAGGGGGCAGATGGCTACACCTTC
>.|.|TRBV28|TRBJ2-5
CASSLVGSVIQYF
TGTGCCAGCAGTTTGGTGGGCAGCGTTATCCAGTACTTC
>.|.|TRBV18|TRBJ2-7
CASSPPREGYEQYF
TGTGCCAGCTCACCCCCCCGAGAAGGATACGAGCAGTACTTC
>once|.|TRBV28|TRBJ2-5
CASSLDAGETQYF
TGTGCCAGCAGCCTAGACGCAGGGGAGACCCAGTACTTC
>.|.|TRBV3-1/TRBV3-2|TRBJ1-4
CASSQGDANEKLFF
TGTGCCAGCAGCCAAGGAGATGCTAATGAAAAACTGTTTTTT
>.|TRBD2|TRBV10-3|TRBJ2-7
CAISEPGLVSGEQYF
TGTGCCATCAGTGAGCCGGGACTAGTCTCCGGCGAGCAGTACTTC
>few|.|TRBV6-5|TRBJ1-6
CASSYRVVDADSPLHF
TGTGCCAGCAGTTATAGGGTGGTCGACGCGGATTCACCCCTCCACTTT
>.|.|TRBV7-6|TRBJ1-3
CASSLGMGRGTGGNTIYF
TGTGCCAGCAGCTTAGGAATGGGGCGAGGCACTGGTGGAAACACCATATATTTT
>.|.|TRBV25-1|TRBJ1-1
CASSTNRETEAFF
TGTGCCAGCAGTACCAACAGGGAAACTGAAGCTTTCTTT
>.|TRBD1|TRBV13|TRBJ2-7
CASSLSGTGSYEQYF
TGTGCCAGCAGCTTATCAGGGACAGGCTCCTACGAGCAGTACTTC
>.|.|TRBV6-1|TRBJ1-2
CASSESTAFQTGYTF
TGTGCCAGCAGTGAAAGTACGGCCTTTCAGACCGGCTACACCTTC
>.|.|TRBV4-1|TRBJ1-2
CASSQALYSPKRRENYGYTF
TGCGCCAGCAGCCAAGCCCTTTACTCCCCAAAACGCAGGGAAAACTATGGCTACACCTTC
>.|TRBD2|TRBV5-6|TRBJ2-7
CASSWAGGRSYEQYF
TGTGCCAGCAGCTGGGCGGGAGGGCGGTCCTACGAGCAGTACTTC
>.|.|TRBV28|TRBJ1-1
CASSLRGPGEAFF
TGTGCCAGCAGTTTACGGGGGCCGGGTGAAGCTTTCTTT
>.|.|TRBV19|TRBJ1-1
CASSIDTGRAEAFF
TGTGCCAGTAGTATAGACACAGGGAGAGCTGAAGCTTTCTTT
>.|TRBD1|TRBV4-2|TRBJ1-2
CASSQQTGGYYGYTF
TGTGCCAGCAGCCAGCAGACAGGGGGCTACTATGGCTACACCTTC